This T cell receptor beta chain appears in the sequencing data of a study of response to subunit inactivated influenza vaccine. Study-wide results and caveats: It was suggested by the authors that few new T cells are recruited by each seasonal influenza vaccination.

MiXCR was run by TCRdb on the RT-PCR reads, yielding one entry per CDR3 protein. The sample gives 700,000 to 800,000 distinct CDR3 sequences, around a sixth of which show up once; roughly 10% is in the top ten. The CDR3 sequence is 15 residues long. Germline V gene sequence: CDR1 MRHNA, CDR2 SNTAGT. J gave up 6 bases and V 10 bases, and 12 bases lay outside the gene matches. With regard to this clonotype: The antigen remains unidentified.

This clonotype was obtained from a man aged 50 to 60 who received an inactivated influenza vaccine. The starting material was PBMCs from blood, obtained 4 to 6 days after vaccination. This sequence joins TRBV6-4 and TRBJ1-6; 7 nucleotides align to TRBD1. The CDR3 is CATSRGGQPNSPLHF. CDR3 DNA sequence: TGTGCCACCTCGCGTGGGGGACAGCCTAATTCACCCCTCCACTTT.